These T cell receptor beta chains were read from a single sample in a study of shared clonotypes between healthy human individuals. Sequencing used immunoSEQ multiplex PCR; TCRdb keeps in-frame clones, though not all of them. The repertoire includes a few million clones, more than 80% of them detected once, and over 0.12% sits in the top ten. The sample taken for sequencing was naive CD4+ T cells sorted from blood. All receptors derive from a man aged 18-30 years in good health. The CDR3 runs from the conserved cysteine through the conserved F or W. The order of the fields is V gene, D gene, clone size, J gene, CDR3 DNA, CDR3 protein. A D gene is named only where the DNA matches it firmly. Only some rows state a clone size, as once, few, many or a class for expanded clones.

v_call: TRBV11-3
d_call: NA
clone_size: NA
j_call: TRBJ2-1
cdr3_nt: TGTGCCAGCAGCTTAGGGGACCCTGAGAATGAGCAGTTCTTC
cdr3_aa: CASSLGDPENEQFF

v_call: TRBV25-1
d_call: NA
clone_size: NA
j_call: TRBJ1-2
cdr3_nt: TGTGCCAGCAGTGACCCCTCCAGACCCTATGGCTACACCTTC
cdr3_aa: CASSDPSRPYGYTF

v_call: TRBV7-7
d_call: NA
clone_size: NA
j_call: TRBJ2-5
cdr3_nt: TGTGCTAGCAGCTTCTCTGCCATCAGGGGTGGAGAGACCCAGTACTTC
cdr3_aa: CASSFSAIRGGETQYF

v_call: TRBV7-9
d_call: NA
clone_size: NA
j_call: TRBJ1-4
cdr3_nt: TGTGCCAGCAGCTTAAAGGGGCCTAATGAAAAACTGTTTTTT
cdr3_aa: CASSLKGPNEKLFF

v_call: TRBV18
d_call: NA
clone_size: NA
j_call: TRBJ1-4
cdr3_nt: TGTGCCAGCTCACCACCGAACCAGATCCATGAAAAACTGTTTTTT
cdr3_aa: CASSPPNQIHEKLFF

v_call: TRBV25-1
d_call: NA
clone_size: NA
j_call: TRBJ2-7
cdr3_nt: TGTGCCAGCAGTGTAACTAGCTCCTACGAGCAGTACTTC
cdr3_aa: CASSVTSSYEQYF

v_call: TRBV9
d_call: NA
clone_size: NA
j_call: TRBJ1-1
cdr3_nt: TGTGCCAGCAGCGTAGATCAGCTCACTGAAGCTTTCTTT
cdr3_aa: CASSVDQLTEAFF

v_call: TRBV7-6
d_call: NA
clone_size: NA
j_call: TRBJ2-7
cdr3_nt: TGTGCCAGCAGCTTACGAGGCGTGCCCTACGAGCAGTACTTC
cdr3_aa: CASSLRGVPYEQYF

v_call: TRBV11-2
d_call: NA
clone_size: NA
j_call: TRBJ2-4
cdr3_nt: TGTGCCAGCAAACAGGGAGGGGTGGAAGGCAAAAACATTCAGTACTTC
cdr3_aa: CASKQGGVEGKNIQYF

v_call: TRBV18
d_call: TRBD2
clone_size: NA
j_call: TRBJ2-3
cdr3_nt: TGTGCCAGCTCACCACCGGTGGGAGGGGGCACAGATACGCAGTATTTT
cdr3_aa: CASSPPVGGGTDTQYF

v_call: TRBV7-9
d_call: NA
clone_size: NA
j_call: TRBJ2-5
cdr3_nt: TGTGCCAGCAGCTTATCTCAACCCCAAGAGACCCAGTACTTC
cdr3_aa: CASSLSQPQETQYF

v_call: TRBV19
d_call: NA
clone_size: NA
j_call: TRBJ1-1
cdr3_nt: TGTGCCAGTAGTGGCCAACTGGGCACTGAAGCTTTCTTT
cdr3_aa: CASSGQLGTEAFF

v_call: TRBV10-3
d_call: TRBD1
clone_size: NA
j_call: TRBJ2-7
cdr3_nt: TGTGCCATCAGTACAGGGGGCGAGCAGTACTTC
cdr3_aa: CAISTGGEQYF

v_call: TRBV4-2
d_call: NA
clone_size: NA
j_call: TRBJ2-2
cdr3_nt: TGTGCCAGCAGCCAACAGGGTTCCGGGGAGCTGTTTTTT
cdr3_aa: CASSQQGSGELFF

v_call: TRBV11-3
d_call: NA
clone_size: NA
j_call: TRBJ1-5
cdr3_nt: TGTGCCAGCAGCTTAAAATCTTATAGCAATCAGCCCCAGCATTTT
cdr3_aa: CASSLKSYSNQPQHF

v_call: TRBV2
d_call: NA
clone_size: few
j_call: TRBJ1-6
cdr3_nt: TGTGCCAGCAGGGGGAATAATTCACCCCTCCACTTT
cdr3_aa: CASRGNNSPLHF

v_call: TRBV10-3
d_call: TRBD1
clone_size: NA
j_call: TRBJ2-7
cdr3_nt: TGTGCCATCAGTGGTGGGACAGGGTTATACGAGCAGTACTTC
cdr3_aa: CAISGGTGLYEQYF

v_call: TRBV29-1
d_call: NA
clone_size: NA
j_call: TRBJ1-5
cdr3_nt: TGCAGCGTTGAGGGGTCTCCCAATCAGCCCCAGCATTTT
cdr3_aa: CSVEGSPNQPQHF

v_call: TRBV7-2
d_call: NA
clone_size: NA
j_call: TRBJ1-4
cdr3_nt: TGTGCCAGCAGCTCTAGGACCGGGGCCTGGCAAAAACTGTTTTTT
cdr3_aa: CASSSRTGAWQKLFF

v_call: TRBV27
d_call: TRBD1
clone_size: NA
j_call: TRBJ2-5
cdr3_nt: TGTGCCAGCAGGATGACAGGGGTGGTCGAGACCCAGTACTTC
cdr3_aa: CASRMTGVVETQYF

v_call: TRBV6-1
d_call: TRBD1
clone_size: NA
j_call: TRBJ2-2
cdr3_nt: TGTGCCAGCAGTGATGGCAGGGGGCTAAGGACCGGGGAGCTGTTTTTT
cdr3_aa: CASSDGRGLRTGELFF

v_call: TRBV7-2
d_call: TRBD2
clone_size: NA
j_call: TRBJ2-2
cdr3_nt: TGTGCCAGCAGCTTAAGTAGTTCTAGCGGGGGCTGGAACACCGGGGAGCTGTTTTTT
cdr3_aa: CASSLSSSSGGWNTGELFF

v_call: TRBV28
d_call: TRBD1
clone_size: NA
j_call: TRBJ1-6
cdr3_nt: TGTGCCAGCAGTACCCCAGGGGGCGGACCACCCCTCCACTTT
cdr3_aa: CASSTPGGGPPLHF

v_call: TRBV12-5
d_call: NA
clone_size: once
j_call: TRBJ2-3
cdr3_nt: TGTGCTAGTGGCCCCGTTGTGGATACGCAGTATTTT
cdr3_aa: CASGPVVDTQYF

v_call: TRBV11-3
d_call: NA
clone_size: NA
j_call: TRBJ2-7
cdr3_nt: TGTGCCAGCAGCCGAGGGGGGGGCGGCGAGCAGTACTTC
cdr3_aa: CASSRGGGGEQYF

v_call: TRBV9
d_call: NA
clone_size: once
j_call: TRBJ2-1
cdr3_nt: TGTGCCAGCAGCGTAACAGGGATAGCCTACAATGAGCAGTTCTTC
cdr3_aa: CASSVTGIAYNEQFF

v_call: TRBV25-1
d_call: TRBD1
clone_size: NA
j_call: TRBJ1-1
cdr3_nt: TGTGCCAGCGCGCGAGGGGGACAGGGAAACACTGAAGCTTTCTTT
cdr3_aa: CASARGGQGNTEAFF

v_call: TRBV6-5
d_call: TRBD1
clone_size: few
j_call: TRBJ1-1
cdr3_nt: TGTGCCAGCACCCAGCCGGGACAGGGCACTGAAGCTTTCTTT
cdr3_aa: CASTQPGQGTEAFF

v_call: TRBV7-3
d_call: NA
clone_size: NA
j_call: TRBJ2-3
cdr3_nt: TGTGCCAGCAGCTTAAGCGCGTTCGCAGATACGCAGTATTTT
cdr3_aa: CASSLSAFADTQYF

v_call: TRBV19
d_call: TRBD1
clone_size: NA
j_call: TRBJ1-4
cdr3_nt: TGTGCCAGTAGTATAGTCCAGGGGGCAAGGGAAAAACTGTTTTTT
cdr3_aa: CASSIVQGAREKLFF

v_call: TRBV30
d_call: NA
clone_size: NA
j_call: TRBJ2-5
cdr3_nt: TGTGCCTGGAGTGTCGGCAGGCAAGAGACCCAGTACTTC
cdr3_aa: CAWSVGRQETQYF

v_call: TRBV6-1
d_call: NA
clone_size: NA
j_call: TRBJ2-1
cdr3_nt: TGTGCCAGCAGCGGAGGGACGGGAATCAATGAGCAGTTCTTC
cdr3_aa: CASSGGTGINEQFF

v_call: TRBV6-6
d_call: NA
clone_size: NA
j_call: TRBJ2-3
cdr3_nt: TGTGCCAGCAGTTACGAAGGGGGGGTACGGGCAGATACGCAGTATTTT
cdr3_aa: CASSYEGGVRADTQYF

v_call: TRBV15
d_call: TRBD2
clone_size: NA
j_call: TRBJ2-7
cdr3_nt: TGTGCCACCAGCAGAGATCTCCTAGCGGGAGGAGGCGAGCAGTACTTC
cdr3_aa: CATSRDLLAGGGEQYF

v_call: TRBV19
d_call: NA
clone_size: NA
j_call: TRBJ1-1
cdr3_nt: TGTGCCAGTAGTCCCCTTGCCGGACTATCCACTGAAGCTTTCTTT
cdr3_aa: CASSPLAGLSTEAFF

v_call: TRBV12-1
d_call: NA
clone_size: NA
j_call: TRBJ2-7
cdr3_nt: TGTGCCACCGGATTATGGCCCTCGCCACCTTTCGAGCAGTACTTC
cdr3_aa: CATGLWPSPPFEQYF

v_call: TRBV4-1
d_call: TRBD1
clone_size: NA
j_call: TRBJ2-2
cdr3_nt: TGCGCCAGCAGCCAACTACTGATCCGGACAGGGGCTTCGGATAACACCGGGGAGCTGTTTTTT
cdr3_aa: CASSQLLIRTGASDNTGELFF

v_call: TRBV7-2
d_call: NA
clone_size: NA
j_call: TRBJ2-5
cdr3_nt: TGTGCCAGCAGCTTACGGGGGGCAGAGACCCAGTACTTC
cdr3_aa: CASSLRGAETQYF

v_call: TRBV6-5
d_call: TRBD2
clone_size: NA
j_call: TRBJ2-2
cdr3_nt: TGTGCCAGCAGGGGACTAGCGGGGAACACCGGGGAGCTGTTTTTT
cdr3_aa: CASRGLAGNTGELFF

v_call: TRBV27
d_call: NA
clone_size: NA
j_call: TRBJ2-1
cdr3_nt: TGTGCCAGCAGTACAAAATCCCGGGTCTCCTACAATGAGCAGTTCTTC
cdr3_aa: CASSTKSRVSYNEQFF

v_call: TRBV5-1
d_call: NA
clone_size: NA
j_call: TRBJ2-5
cdr3_nt: TGCGCCAGCAGCTTGACGGGAGCCAAAGAGACCCAGTACTTC
cdr3_aa: CASSLTGAKETQYF

v_call: TRBV18
d_call: NA
clone_size: NA
j_call: TRBJ2-5
cdr3_nt: TGTGCCAGCTCACCACCTTCAGGGCGAGAGACCCAGTACTTC
cdr3_aa: CASSPPSGRETQYF

v_call: TRBV4-1
d_call: NA
clone_size: NA
j_call: TRBJ1-1
cdr3_nt: TGCGCCAGCAGCCAATCGAATCACAGCCCCAACACTGAAGCTTTCTTT
cdr3_aa: CASSQSNHSPNTEAFF

v_call: TRBV4-1
d_call: TRBD1
clone_size: NA
j_call: TRBJ1-1
cdr3_nt: TGCGCCAGCAGCCAAGGTGACAGGGGGGGCACTGAAGCTTTCTTT
cdr3_aa: CASSQGDRGGTEAFF

v_call: TRBV5-6
d_call: NA
clone_size: NA
j_call: TRBJ1-3
cdr3_nt: TGTGCCAGCAGCCCGACTTTCTCTGGAAACACCATATATTTT
cdr3_aa: CASSPTFSGNTIYF